The 32 T cell receptor beta chains presented below share a single source sample, sequenced in a study of cytomegalovirus exposure and HLA in healthy donors. The PCR had 60 Vbeta and 13 Jbeta primers. Repertoires were generated with immunoSEQ multiplex PCR, while TCRdb's copy carries only in-frame clones and drops some. The sample has over 150,000 clones; 77% are singletons. The specimen was PBMCs. The receptor set was obtained from a woman aged 40 to 50 in good health and CMV-seropositive.

The chain uses TRBV4-1 and TRBJ2-1; TRBD1 is a possible D gene (5 bases). V dropped 0 bases and J dropped 1 base, with 16 bases sitting between them. The CDR3 is 18 amino acids. Germline V gene data show CDR1 as MGHRA and CDR2 as YSYEKL. CDR3 DNA sequence: TGCGCCAGCAGCCAAGATCGAGGTAGGGGAATATCCTACAATGAGCAGTTCTTC. As protein: CASSQDRGRGISYNEQFF.

V is TRBV5-1 and J is TRBJ1-1; D gene ambiguous. Trimming removed 0 bases at V and 6 bases at J, with 15 bases between. The CDR3 loop spans 15 amino acids. The V gene's germline CDR1 is SGHRS and CDR2 YFSETQ. The CDR3 loop is CASSLAVLRSAEAFF. CDR3 sequence (DNA): TGCGCCAGCAGCTTGGCCGTGCTTAGGAGTGCTGAAGCTTTCTTT.

The J gene is TRBJ1-6, the V gene TRBV5-6; a possible D gene is TRBD1 (5 bases). V was clipped by 2 bases and J by 9 bases, with 9 bases between them. This CDR3 has 13 residues. Germline V gene lookup returns CDR1 SGHDT and CDR2 YYEEEE. CDR3 sequence (DNA): TGTGCCAGCAGCTTCAGGGAGGGTTCACCCCTCCACTTT. Amino acids: CASSFREGSPLHF.

The chain couples TRBV7-2 to TRBJ2-3; tentative D call: TRBD2 (6 bases). V dropped 6 bases and J dropped 3 bases, with 13 bases sitting between them. This CDR3 has 14 amino acids. CDR1 is SGHTA, CDR2 FQGNSA, per germline. DNA for the CDR3: TGTGCCAGCAGGTCGGGACTCGGGACAGATACGCAGTATTTT. It translates to CASRSGLGTDTQYF.

The genes are TRBV19 and TRBJ2-5, with 13 bases identical to TRBD2. The J call is uncertain, as TRBJ2-7 better fits the DNA end. Per germline, CDR1 LNHDA and CDR2 SQIVND (reference sequence). The CDR3 is made up of 14 amino acids. The DNA for the CDR3 is TGTGCCAGTAGTAGGACTAGCGGGAGTTACGAGCAGTACTTC. Residues: CASSRTSGSYEQYF.

J is TRBJ2-2 and V is TRBV4-1; 7 positions agree with TRBD2. Per the germline V gene, CDR1 is MGHRA and CDR2 is YSYEKL. The V segment lost 1 base and the J segment 1 base; nucleotides outside the gene matches: 3. The CDR3 spans 16 residues. The CDR3, as DNA: TGCGCCAGCAGCCAAGTTACGGGGGGGAACACCGGGGAGCTGTTTTTT. Translating it yields CASSQVTGGNTGELFF.

V gene TRBV7-2 combines with J gene TRBJ1-2; D remains ambiguous. CDR1 and CDR2 (germline): SGHTA, FQGNSA. The V gene lost 1 base and the J gene lost 4 bases, with 4 bases spanning the gap. The CDR3 runs to 12 residues. CDR3 DNA: TGTGCCAGCAGCTTAGACATCTATGGCTACACCTTC. Translation gives CASSLDIYGYTF.

This chain connects TRBV2 to TRBJ1-2; 7 bases are a match to TRBD1. Germline V gene lookup returns CDR1 SNHLY and CDR2 FYNNEI. The CDR3 spans 14 residues. J gave up 0 bases and V 6 bases, and 4 bases lay outside the gene matches. This CDR3 is CASRVGQANYGYTF. In nucleotides, the CDR3 is TGTGCCAGCAGAGTCGGACAGGCTAACTATGGCTACACCTTC.

The chain combines TRBV30 with TRBJ1-1; D not certain. V lost 5 bases, J lost 1 base, and 5 bases lay in between. The CDR3 loop spans 11 amino acids. Germline-derived CDR1 and CDR2 are GTSNPN and SVGIG (reference sequence). For the CDR3, the DNA is TGTGCCTGGTACGGGAACACTGAAGCTTTCTTT. This codes for CAWYGNTEAFF.

The V call is TRBV7-2, the J call TRBJ2-7; TRBD1 matches 7 bases. Looked up from germline, CDR1 is SGHTA and CDR2 is FQGNSA. The V and J ends lost 3 bases and 7 bases, in that order; junction bases with no gene match: 9. This CDR3 spans 14 amino acids. In DNA form, the CDR3 reads TGTGCCAGCAGCTTTAGGACAGGTGAAGGGGAGCAGTACTTC. Translation gives CASSFRTGEGEQYF.

The V call is TRBV30, the J call TRBJ1-4; no definite D call. V was clipped by 3 bases and J by 5 bases, with 10 bases between them. In germline, CDR1 is GTSNPN, CDR2 SVGIG (reference sequence). The CDR3 is 13 amino acids. The CDR3 spells CAWRTERNEKLFF. CDR3 nucleotides: TGTGCCTGGAGAACGGAGAGAAATGAAAAACTGTTTTTT.

The genes are TRBV6-5 and TRBJ2-3; 16 bases are a match to TRBD2. J gave up 4 bases and V 4 bases, and 2 bases lay outside the gene matches. Germline V lookup: CDR1 MNHEY, CDR2 SVGAGI. The CDR3 has 16 residues. Written as DNA, the CDR3 is TGTGCCAGCAGTTCGGGACTAGCGGGGGGGGCAGATACGCAGTATTTT. It translates to CASSSGLAGGADTQYF.

This clone turned up a few times. The gene calls are TRBV11-2 and TRBJ1-4; D remains ambiguous. Trimming removed 5 bases at V and 6 bases at J, with 13 bases between. The CDR3 covers 14 residues. Germline V gene data show CDR1 as SGHAT and CDR2 as FQNNGV. CDR3 nucleotides: TGTGCCAGCAGCCTAATGGGCTTATATGAAAAACTGTTTTTT. Residues: CASSLMGLYEKLFF.

A few counts support this clone. The rearrangement links TRBV6-5 to TRBJ1-5; D gene ambiguous. V lost 6 bases and J lost 11, with 17 bases in between. The CDR3 totals 13 residues. CDR1 is MNHEY, CDR2 SVGAGI, per germline. CDR3 residues: CASSPPLVRAQHF. DNA of the CDR3: TGTGCCAGCAGCCCCCCTTTAGTCCGGGCCCAGCATTTT.

V is TRBV5-4 and J is TRBJ1-2, with 8 bases aligning to TRBD1. The CDR3 has 16 amino acids. With 0 bases clipped from V and 2 bases from J, the junction kept 6 bases outside the gene matches. Germline lookup yields CDR1 SGHNT and CDR2 YYREEE (reference sequence). CDR3 residues: CASSLGGQAMNYGYTF. CDR3 bases: TGTGCCAGCAGCTTGGGGGGACAGGCTATGAACTATGGCTACACCTTC.

The rearrangement joins TRBV6-5 to TRBJ2-3; tentatively, D is TRBD1 (5 bases). V lost 0 bases to trimming and J lost 3 bases, with 7 bases between them. Germline-derived CDR1 and CDR2 are MNHEY and SVGAGI. The CDR3 has 14 amino acids. The CDR3 spells CASSYSAGTDTQYF. In DNA, the CDR3 is TGTGCCAGCAGTTACTCGGCAGGGACAGATACGCAGTATTTT.

The chain employs TRBV7-9 and TRBJ2-2; D gene uncertain. Looked up from germline, CDR1 is SEHNR and CDR2 is FQNEAQ (reference sequence). The CDR3 extends over 12 amino acids. Trimming removed 2 bases at V and 6 bases at J, with 4 bases between. The CDR3 sequence is CASSLLAGELFF. For the CDR3, the DNA is TGTGCCAGCAGCTTATTAGCCGGGGAGCTGTTTTTT.

J is TRBJ2-1 and V is TRBV30, with 9 bases identical to TRBD2. The junction had 9 bases not matched to a gene; V was cut back by 3 bases and J by 9 bases. CDR3 size: 14 residues. The germline V gene encodes CDR1 GTSNPN and CDR2 SVGIG (reference sequence). The CDR3: CAWRIAGASREQFF. CDR3 sequence (DNA): TGTGCCTGGAGGATAGCGGGGGCGAGCCGTGAGCAGTTCTTC.

The CDR3 protein is CASSRDRGEQPQHF. DNA for the CDR3: TGTGCCAGCAGTCGGGACAGGGGTGAACAGCCCCAGCATTTT. V is TRBV2 and J is TRBJ1-5; TRBD1 agrees at 10 bases. The CDR3 consists of 14 residues. CDR1 SNHLY and CDR2 FYNNEI come from the germline V gene. Trimming at V came to 5 bases and at J to 7 bases, leaving 5 bases not matched to a gene.

This chain links TRBV6-1 with TRBJ1-2, with 8 bases that match TRBD1. The CDR3 has 16 amino acids. The germline CDR1 and CDR2 sequences are MNHNS and SASEGT. The V segment lost 1 base and the J segment 2 bases; nucleotides outside the gene matches: 6. This chain's CDR3 is CASSEEAGQENYGYTF. The CDR3, as DNA: TGTGCCAGCAGTGAAGAGGCGGGACAGGAGAACTATGGCTACACCTTC.

The V gene is TRBV11-2, the J gene TRBJ1-2; 10 nucleotides match TRBD1. The CDR3 extends over 14 amino acids. The germline CDR1 and CDR2 sequences are SGHAT and FQNNGV. V trimming: 7 bases; J trimming: 4 bases; junction bases outside the gene matches: 6. The CDR3 DNA is TGTGCCAGCACCCCGACAGGGGGCGTCTATGGCTACACCTTC. Its protein is CASTPTGGVYGYTF.

This clone was recorded only once. The chain has TRBV6-5 and TRBJ2-5, with 9 nucleotides matching TRBD2. The DNA end is a closer match to TRBJ2-7, so the J assignment may be wrong. CDR1 and CDR2 from the germline V gene are MNHEY and SVGAGI. This CDR3 is built from 14 residues. CDR3 sequence reads: CASSYLAGSYEQYF. The DNA for the CDR3 is TGTGCCAGCAGTTACCTAGCGGGATCTTACGAGCAGTACTTC.

This clone was observed a single time. The rearrangement links TRBV18 to TRBJ1-2; 9 nucleotides align to TRBD1. V was pared by 4 bases and J by 6 bases, with 9 bases of the junction left unmatched. From germline, CDR1 is KGHSH and CDR2 LQKENI. The CDR3 length is 15 residues. CDR3 DNA sequence: TGTGCCAGCTCACTAAACTCCGGGACAGGGAATGGCTACACCTTC. Protein product: CASSLNSGTGNGYTF.

V usage is TRBV7-7 and J usage is TRBJ2-2; 11 bases are a match to TRBD2. This CDR3 has 15 amino acids. The ends lost 3 bases at V and 4 bases at J; junction bases unmatched: 1. CDR1 is SSHAT and CDR2 is FNYEAQ in the germline V gene (reference sequence). This chain's CDR3 is CASSFSGGATGELFF. The CDR3 nucleotides read TGTGCCAGCAGCTTTAGCGGGGGGGCCACCGGGGAGCTGTTTTTT.

This clone showed up just once. The chain couples TRBV1 to TRBJ2-7; TRBD2, the D gene given by the table, was not confirmed from the DNA. TRBV1 has pseudogene status. The CDR3 loop spans 18 amino acids. CDR3 DNA sequence: TGCACCAGCAGCCAAGATCAGCGGGAGTGCCCCTCTACGGGCGAGCAGTACTTC. Translating it yields CTSSQDQRECPSTGEQYF.

The chain joins TRBV7-9 to TRBJ2-1; the D gene is possibly TRBD1 (6 bases). The V end lost 4 bases, the J end lost 8 bases, and 24 bases lay between the germline ends. The CDR3 spans 17 residues. In germline, CDR1 is SEHNR, CDR2 FQNEAQ (reference sequence). The CDR3 coding sequence is TGTGCCAGCAGCTCCGATCTTGACCATACAGGGATGGATGAGCAGTTCTTC. Translating it yields CASSSDLDHTGMDEQFF.

This clone was observed a handful of times. The chain links TRBV7-7 to TRBJ2-5, with 9 bases that match TRBD1. This CDR3 spans 14 amino acids. J gave up 5 bases and V 5 bases, and 6 bases lay outside the gene matches. Germline V gives CDR1 SSHAT, CDR2 FNYEAQ (reference sequence). The CDR3 DNA follows: TGTGCCAGCAGCGGACCGGGACAGGGCGAGACCCAGTACTTC. It yields the protein CASSGPGQGETQYF.

This clone came up a few times. The V call is TRBV28, the J call TRBJ1-5; possible D gene TRBD1, 6 bases. V lost 4 bases and J lost 7, with 17 bases in between. The CDR3 covers 15 residues. Germline V gene lookup returns CDR1 MDHEN and CDR2 SYDVKM. Written as DNA, the CDR3 is TGTGCCAGCAGTTCGGGAGGGGGAAATGGGCAGCCCCAGCATTTT. Translation gives CASSSGGGNGQPQHF. Full variable domain (missing parts from reference TRBV28 and TRBJ1-5): DVKVTQSSRYLVKRTGEKVFLECVQDMDHENMFWYRQDPGLGLRLIYFSYDVKMKEKGDIPEGYSVSREKKERFSLILESASTNQTSMYLCASSSGGGNGQPQHFGDGTRLSIL.

This sequence joins TRBV2 and TRBJ1-1; no firm D call. Germline values: CDR1 SNHLY, CDR2 FYNNEI. The length of the CDR3 is 13 residues. V gave up 7 bases and J gave up 2 bases, with 11 bases separating them. CDR3 in amino acids: CASTETSNTEAFF. The CDR3 DNA sequence: TGTGCCAGCACGGAGACCTCAAACACTGAAGCTTTCTTT. The full variable domain, its missing parts supplied by reference TRBV2 and TRBJ1-1, is EPEVTQTPSHQVTQMGQEVILRCVPISNHLYFYWYRQILGQKVEFLVSFYNNEISEKSEIFDDQFSVERPDGSNFTLKIRSTKLEDSAMYFCASTETSNTEAFFGQGTRLTVV.

The chain has TRBV5-1 and TRBJ2-1, with 10 bases matching TRBD2. The CDR3 contains 14 residues. Trimming took 4 bases from V and 10 from J; bases not matched to a gene: 8. In germline, CDR1 is SGHRS, CDR2 YFSETQ. CDR3 amino acids: CASSPTSGPGEQFF. CDR3 coding DNA: TGCGCCAGCAGCCCGACTAGCGGGCCCGGAGAGCAGTTCTTC.

V gene TRBV13 combines with J gene TRBJ2-1; 7 bases align to TRBD2. This CDR3 is built from 17 residues. Trimming at V came to 2 bases and at J to 3 bases, leaving 10 bases not matched to a gene. CDR1 and CDR2 from the germline V gene are PRHDT and FYEKMQ (reference sequence). CDR3 DNA sequence: TGTGCCAGCAGCTTACGGGGCAGGGCGGGAGACTACAATGAGCAGTTCTTC. It encodes CASSLRGRAGDYNEQFF.

The chain joins TRBV19 to TRBJ1-6, with a possible D match to TRBD1 (6 bases). The CDR3 is 14 residues long. The V gene lost 7 bases and the J gene lost 2 bases, with 9 bases spanning the gap. Germline-derived CDR1 and CDR2 are LNHDA and SQIVND (reference sequence). The chain's CDR3 is CASTGAAYNSPLHF. The CDR3 nucleotides read TGTGCCAGTACAGGGGCAGCCTATAATTCACCCCTCCACTTT.